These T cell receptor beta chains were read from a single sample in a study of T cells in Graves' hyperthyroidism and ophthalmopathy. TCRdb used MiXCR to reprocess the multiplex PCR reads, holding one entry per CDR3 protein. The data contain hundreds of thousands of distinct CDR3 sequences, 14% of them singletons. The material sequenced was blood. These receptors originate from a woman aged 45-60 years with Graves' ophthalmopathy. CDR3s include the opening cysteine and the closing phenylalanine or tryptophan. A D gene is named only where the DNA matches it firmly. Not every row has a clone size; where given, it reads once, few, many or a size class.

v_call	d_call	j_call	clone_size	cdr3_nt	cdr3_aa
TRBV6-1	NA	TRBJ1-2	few	TGTGCCAGCAGTACGCGGGGGACGGACTATGGCTACACCTTC	CASSTRGTDYGYTF
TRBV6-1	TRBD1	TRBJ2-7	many	TGTGCCAGCAGTTATGTCCGGACAGGGTTAGGCGAGCAGTACTTC	CASSYVRTGLGEQYF
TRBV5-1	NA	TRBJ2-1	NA	TGCGCCAGCAGCCGAGGGGGGGCGGGCAATGAGCAGTTCTTC	CASSRGGAGNEQFF
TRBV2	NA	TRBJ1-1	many	TGTGCCAGCAGTTCGTGGGGGCAATGGATTGAAGCTTTCTTT	CASSSWGQWIEAFF
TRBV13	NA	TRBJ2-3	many	TGTGCCAGCAGCTTCAGACAGATCACAGATACGCAGTATTTT	CASSFRQITDTQYF
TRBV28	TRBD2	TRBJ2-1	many	TGTGCCAGCAGTTCAACCGGGACTAGCGGCTACAATGAGCAGTTCTTC	CASSSTGTSGYNEQFF
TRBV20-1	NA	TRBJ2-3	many	TGCAGTGCTAGGCGGCTAGCGAGAACAGATACGCAGTATTTT	CSARRLARTDTQYF
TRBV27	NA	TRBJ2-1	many	TGTGCCAGCAGTCTGGGGCGAGCGGTATACAATGAGCAGTTCTTC	CASSLGRAVYNEQFF
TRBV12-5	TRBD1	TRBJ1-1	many	TGTGCTAGTTCCGACCAAATCCTCAGGGGGCTTGACACTGAAGCTTTCTTT	CASSDQILRGLDTEAFF
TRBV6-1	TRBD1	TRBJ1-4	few	TGTGCCAGCAGCGAGCACAGGGGGCGGGATAAACTGTTTTTT	CASSEHRGRDKLFF
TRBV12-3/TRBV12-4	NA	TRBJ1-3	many	TGTGCCAGCAACTCCCCCCTGAGCTCTGGAAACACCATATATTTT	CASNSPLSSGNTIYF
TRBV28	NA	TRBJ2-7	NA	TGTGCCAGCAGTTTGCAGGGTTTAAAGCAGTACTTC	CASSLQGLKQYF
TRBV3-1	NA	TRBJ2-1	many	TGTGCCAGCAGCCAAGATGCCAGGAGCTCCTACAATGAGCAGTTCTTC	CASSQDARSSYNEQFF
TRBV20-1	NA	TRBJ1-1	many	TGCAGTGCTCCCGACGGAAAGAACACTGAAGCTTTCTTT	CSAPDGKNTEAFF
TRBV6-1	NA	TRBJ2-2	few	TGTGCCAGCAGTGGTACGGGACATAACACCGGGGAGCTGTTTTTT	CASSGTGHNTGELFF
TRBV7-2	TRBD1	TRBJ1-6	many	TGTGCCAGCAGCTCCCAGGGGGCACCCCTCCACTTT	CASSSQGAPLHF
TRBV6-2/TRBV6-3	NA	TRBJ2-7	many	TGTGCCAGCAGTTACCGCGCCATTCCGACCTACGAGCAGTACTTC	CASSYRAIPTYEQYF
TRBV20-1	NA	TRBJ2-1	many	TGCAGTGCAACCGGACCAGGACTATCCTACAATGAGCAGTTCTTC	CSATGPGLSYNEQFF
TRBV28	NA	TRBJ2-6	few	TGTGCCAGCAGTTTATCCGGTACTGGGGCCAACGTCCTGACTTTC	CASSLSGTGANVLTF
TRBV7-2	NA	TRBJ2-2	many	TGTGCCAGCAGGATAGGGGGGAGTCGGGTCGGGGAGCTGTTTTTT	CASRIGGSRVGELFF
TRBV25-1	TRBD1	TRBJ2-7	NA	TGTGCCAGCAGTGAATGGTCCGGGGACAGGCTAATCTACGAGCAGTACTTC	CASSEWSGDRLIYEQYF
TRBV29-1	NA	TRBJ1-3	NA	TGCAGCGTTGCCGGCAGCTCTGGAAACACCATATATTTT	CSVAGSSGNTIYF